This is a list of T cell receptor beta chains from one sample in a study of T cell changes during pregnancy in multiple sclerosis. The table came from immunoSEQ multiplex PCR; TCRdb's copy has only in-frame clones and leaves some out. The sample yields 65,000 to 95,000 clones, about 93% seen once. The input for sequencing was peripheral blood, taken after pregnancy. The receptors were sampled from a female donor in good health, enrolled as a control in a pregnancy study. Each CDR3 is given with its conserved first and last residue. The D gene is left open where the match is weak. Clone size is shown for a subset of rows, as once, few, many or a class of expanded clone.

D	V	J	size	CDR3	DNA
NA	TRBV4-1	TRBJ1-5	NA	CASSQAQGSGPQHF	TGCGCCAGCAGCCAAGCCCAGGGAAGTGGCCCCCAGCATTTT
TRBD1	TRBV11-3	TRBJ2-2	few	CASSLAKGATGELFF	TGTGCCAGCAGCTTAGCCAAGGGGGCCACCGGGGAGCTGTTTTTT
TRBD1	TRBV18	TRBJ1-2	NA	CASSRDRGPYGYTF	TGTGCCAGCTCACGGGACAGGGGGCCTTATGGCTACACCTTC
NA	TRBV28	TRBJ1-5	NA	CASSFPQGYGPQHF	TGTGCCAGCAGTTTTCCACAGGGCTATGGGCCCCAGCATTTT
TRBD2	TRBV6-5	TRBJ2-1	NA	CASSYRLASRNEQFF	TGTGCCAGCAGTTACCGACTAGCGAGTCGCAATGAGCAGTTCTTC
NA	TRBV2	TRBJ2-6	NA	CASSRRRLEGGPGANVLTF	TGTGCCAGCAGCCGTCGCCGCCTTGAGGGCGGGCCTGGGGCCAACGTCCTGACTTTC
NA	TRBV7-9	TRBJ2-7	NA	CASSITGSYEQYF	TGTGCCAGCAGCATCACAGGTTCCTACGAGCAGTACTTC
NA	TRBV19	TRBJ1-1	NA	CAPPAGTLEAFF	TGTGCCCCCCCCGCCGGGACACTAGAAGCTTTCTTT
NA	TRBV7-2	TRBJ2-2	once	CASTSTGPGELFF	TGTGCCAGCACCTCAACAGGGCCCGGGGAGCTGTTTTTT
TRBD1	TRBV7-9	TRBJ2-5	NA	CASSPRQGAEETQYF	TGTGCCAGCAGCCCCCGGCAGGGGGCCGAGGAGACCCAGTACTTC
TRBD1	TRBV6-6	TRBJ2-7	NA	CASSTGEGQYF	TGTGCCAGCAGTACAGGGGAAGGGCAGTACTTC
NA	TRBV6-6	TRBJ1-3	NA	CASSYSAGYSGNTIYF	TGTGCCAGCAGTTACTCCGCAGGGTATTCCGGAAACACCATATATTTT
TRBD1	TRBV28	TRBJ2-1	NA	CASRESTGGYNEQFF	TGTGCCAGCAGAGAGTCGACAGGGGGCTACAATGAGCAGTTCTTC
TRBD2	TRBV27	TRBJ2-7	NA	CASSLFSGSTYEQYF	TGTGCCAGCAGTTTATTTAGCGGGAGTACCTACGAGCAGTACTTC
NA	TRBV2	TRBJ1-1	NA	CASSERRANTEAFF	TGTGCCAGCAGTGAGAGGAGGGCCAACACTGAAGCTTTCTTT
TRBD2	TRBV28	TRBJ2-7	NA	CASSSGTLSYEQYF	TGTGCCAGCAGTAGCGGGACCCTCTCCTACGAGCAGTACTTC
NA	TRBV7-7	TRBJ2-7	NA	CASSLRGDPLEQYF	TGTGCTAGCAGCCTCCGCGGAGACCCTTTGGAGCAGTACTTC
TRBD2	TRBV7-8	TRBJ2-5	NA	CASRYSGRTEETQYF	TGTGCCAGCAGATACAGCGGGAGGACGGAAGAGACCCAGTACTTC
NA	TRBV27	TRBJ2-1	NA	CASSRGMTGHSEQFF	TGTGCCAGCTCTAGGGGGATGACGGGGCACAGCGAGCAGTTCTTC
TRBD1	TRBV28	TRBJ2-1	NA	CASSTATGGTGRPIGEQFF	TGTGCCAGCAGTACCGCGACAGGGGGTACGGGGCGGCCGATCGGGGAGCAGTTCTTC
NA	TRBV27	TRBJ2-3	NA	CASSFSRGVDTQYF	TGTGCCAGCAGTTTTTCCAGGGGAGTGGATACGCAGTATTTT
TRBD1	TRBV5-4	TRBJ2-2	NA	CASSQGTGYTGELFF	TGTGCCAGCAGCCAAGGGACAGGGTACACCGGGGAGCTGTTTTTT
TRBD1	TRBV19	TRBJ1-2	NA	CASSIVDRGSNLYGYTF	TGTGCCAGTAGTATAGTCGACAGGGGAAGTAACCTCTATGGCTACACCTTC
TRBD1	TRBV19	TRBJ1-1	NA	CASSPTGLNTEAFF	TGTGCCAGTAGCCCGACAGGGCTGAACACTGAAGCTTTCTTT
NA	TRBV5-6	TRBJ2-4	NA	CASSLDSIRGPAKNIQYF	TGTGCCAGCAGCTTGGATAGCATAAGGGGTCCGGCCAAAAACATTCAGTACTTC
NA	TRBV5-8	TRBJ1-4	NA	CASSLVGVGWEKLFF	TGTGCCAGCAGCCTGGTCGGAGTAGGCTGGGAAAAACTGTTTTTT
TRBD1	TRBV28	TRBJ1-4	NA	CASSTGQGTNEKLFF	TGTGCCAGCAGTACCGGACAGGGGACGAATGAAAAACTGTTTTTT
NA	TRBV19	TRBJ2-3	NA	CASSIDPDYTDTQYF	TGTGCCAGTAGTATAGATCCGGACTACACAGATACGCAGTATTTT
NA	TRBV7-8	TRBJ2-1	NA	CASSLVGGGPEQFF	TGTGCCAGCAGCTTAGTTGGGGGGGGGCCTGAGCAGTTCTTC
TRBD1	TRBV28	TRBJ2-1	once	CASSSVQGSSYNEQFF	TGTGCCAGCAGTTCGGTACAGGGGAGCTCCTACAATGAGCAGTTCTTC
NA	TRBV6-4	TRBJ2-3	NA	CASSESGEADTQYF	TGTGCCAGCAGTGAGTCGGGAGAGGCAGATACGCAGTATTTT
NA	TRBV19	TRBJ2-5	NA	CASSGRETAGETQYF	TGTGCCAGTAGCGGTCGGGAGACGGCCGGAGAGACCCAGTACTTC
NA	TRBV11-3	TRBJ2-5	NA	CASSSRGGTQYF	TGTGCCAGCAGCTCACGGGGAGGGACCCAGTACTTC
TRBD1	TRBV6-1	TRBJ1-1	NA	CASSDQQGTEAFF	TGTGCCAGCAGCGATCAACAGGGGACTGAAGCTTTCTTT
NA	TRBV4-1	TRBJ1-5	NA	CASSQDRGGPQHF	TGCGCCAGCAGCCAAGATCGAGGGGGGCCCCAGCATTTT
TRBD2	TRBV6-6	TRBJ2-1	NA	CASIQWTSGNNEQFF	TGTGCCAGCATTCAGTGGACTAGCGGGAACAATGAGCAGTTCTTC
NA	TRBV19	TRBJ1-2	NA	CASLRSVTGTTNYGYTF	TGTGCCAGCCTCCGATCCGTAACCGGGACAACGAACTATGGCTACACCTTC
NA	TRBV4-1	TRBJ1-4	NA	CASSQVQGEKLFF	TGCGCCAGCAGCCAAGTCCAGGGGGAAAAACTGTTTTTT
NA	TRBV6-1	TRBJ1-5	once	CASQQDRYQPQHF	TGTGCCAGCCAACAGGATCGTTATCAGCCCCAGCATTTT
TRBD1	TRBV5-6	TRBJ1-6	NA	CASSLLVGDRGSPLHF	TGTGCCAGCAGCTTGTTGGTTGGGGACAGGGGCTCACCCCTCCACTTT
NA	TRBV20-1	TRBJ2-7	NA	CSASQGDEQYF	TGCAGTGCTAGTCAGGGTGACGAGCAGTACTTC
NA	TRBV4-1	TRBJ2-2	NA	CASSQDEVWTGELFF	TGCGCCAGCAGCCAAGATGAGGTCTGGACCGGGGAGCTGTTTTTT
NA	TRBV6-4	TRBJ1-3	NA	CASPTGNTIYF	TGTGCCAGCCCTACTGGAAACACCATATATTTT
TRBD2	TRBV5-4	TRBJ2-5	NA	CASSAGLAGDGETQYF	TGTGCCAGCAGCGCGGGACTAGCGGGAGACGGCGAGACCCAGTACTTC
NA	TRBV28	TRBJ2-3	NA	CASSITGRVPDTQYF	TGTGCCAGCAGTATTACCGGCCGGGTCCCAGATACGCAGTATTTT
NA	TRBV5-8	TRBJ1-3	NA	CASSRRFRPPGNTIYF	TGTGCCAGCAGCCGGCGCTTCAGGCCCCCTGGAAACACCATATATTTT
NA	TRBV21-1	TRBJ2-7	NA	CASRLATYEQYF	TGTGCCAGCAGGCTGGCCACCTACGAGCAGTACTTC
NA	TRBV11-2	TRBJ1-2	NA	CASSLLTATAYGYTF	TGTGCCAGCAGCTTACTGACAGCCACCGCGTATGGCTACACCTTC
NA	TRBV5-1	TRBJ1-1	NA	CASSLGGFGTEAFF	TGCGCCAGCAGCTTGGGAGGGTTCGGCACTGAAGCTTTCTTT
NA	TRBV27	TRBJ1-2	NA	CASSFNRVQGYTF	TGTGCCAGCAGTTTCAACAGGGTCCAGGGCTACACCTTC
TRBD1	TRBV7-9	TRBJ1-2	NA	CASTLAGQGNYGYTF	TGTGCCAGCACCTTAGCGGGACAGGGGAACTATGGCTACACCTTC
TRBD2	TRBV7-8	TRBJ2-7	NA	CASSLVPSGLYEQYF	TGTGCCAGCAGCTTAGTTCCTAGCGGACTCTACGAGCAGTACTTC
NA	TRBV29-1	TRBJ2-1	NA	CSVAGSYNEQFF	TGCAGCGTTGCAGGATCTTACAATGAGCAGTTCTTC
TRBD1	TRBV30	TRBJ1-1	NA	CAWRGQGANTEAFF	TGTGCCTGGAGAGGACAGGGGGCGAACACTGAAGCTTTCTTT
NA	TRBV7-2	TRBJ2-5	NA	CASSLGTVQETQYF	TGTGCCAGCAGCTTAGGGACAGTACAAGAGACCCAGTACTTC
TRBD1	TRBV19	TRBJ2-5	NA	CASSIRTGGGETQYF	TGTGCCAGTAGTATCCGGACAGGGGGCGGGGAGACCCAGTACTTC
NA	TRBV5-8	TRBJ2-7	NA	CASSFSGLSYEQYF	TGTGCCAGCAGCTTTAGTGGGCTCTCCTACGAGCAGTACTTC
TRBD1	TRBV14	TRBJ1-4	NA	CASSQAGTGNEKLFF	TGTGCCAGCAGCCAAGCCGGGACAGGGAATGAAAAACTGTTTTTT
NA	TRBV18	TRBJ2-3	NA	CASSLLDSTDTQYF	TGTGCCAGCTCACTACTAGACAGCACAGATACGCAGTATTTT
NA	TRBV19	TRBJ2-3	NA	CASSARVGVATDTQYF	TGTGCCAGTAGTGCTCGGGTAGGGGTGGCCACAGATACGCAGTATTTT